Listed below are T cell receptor beta chains from one sample, sequenced in a study of metastatic and nonmetastatic thyroid tumors. TCRdb recomputed clones from the PCR reads via MiXCR. The table includes around 34,000 clones, about 16% detected once. Input material: blood. These receptors were taken from a female donor with papillary thyroid cancer or a benign thyroid nodule (not recorded which). Some clones in this sample may be carry-over from other donors' samples. Both conserved end residues are part of each CDR3. D genes are given only for firm matches. Clone sizes are given selectively: once, few, many, or a class where the clone is expanded.

cdr3_aa	cdr3_nt	v_call	j_call	clone_size	d_call
CSSSPRTGDSYYEQYF	TGTTCCAGCAGCCCCCGGACGGGGGACTCTTACTACGAGCAGTACTTC	TRBV11-2	TRBJ2-7	.	.
CASSPSGLEAFF	TGTGCCAGCAGTCCCTCGGGGCTTGAAGCTTTCTTT	TRBV6-1	TRBJ1-1	many	.
CSATRFLPTTTDTQYF	TGCAGTGCTACCCGTTTCTTGCCAACTACCACAGATACGCAGTATTTT	TRBV20-1	TRBJ2-3	once	.
CATREQIGVGYTF	TGTGCCACCAGAGAACAGATAGGGGTTGGCTACACCTTC	TRBV24-1	TRBJ1-2	few	.
CASHRDCSKDLQYF	TGTGCCAGCCACCGGGACTGCTCTAAGGACCTCCAGTACTTC	TRBV5-6	TRBJ2-5	.	.
CASIPRDRDATGELFF	TGTGCCAGCATCCCCCGGGACAGGGATGCCACCGGGGAGCTGTTTTTT	TRBV9	TRBJ2-2	.	TRBD1
CASNYLGTGGYTF	TGTGCCAGCAATTATCTCGGGACAGGGGGCTACACCTTC	TRBV2	TRBJ1-2	many	TRBD1
CASSRTGVSCEQYF	TGTGCCAGCAGTCGAACAGGAGTGTCCTGCGAGCAGTACTTC	TRBV3-1	TRBJ2-7	.	.
CSARPLNLNTEAFF	TGCAGTGCTAGACCCCTGAATTTGAACACTGAAGCTTTCTTT	TRBV20-1	TRBJ1-1	medium-sized	.
CAWSVWGETQYF	TGTGCCTGGAGTGTATGGGGCGAGACCCAGTACTTC	TRBV30	TRBJ2-5	many	.
CASSPTGEPQPQHF	TGTGCCAGTAGCCCTACAGGAGAGCCTCAGCCCCAGCATTTT	TRBV7-9	TRBJ1-5	.	.
CASSERELYNEQFF	TGTGCCAGCAGTGAGCGGGAACTTTACAATGAGCAGTTCTTC	TRBV25-1	TRBJ2-1	many	.
CASSEQGLIQGGETQYF	TGTGCCAGCAGTGAACAGGGATTGATACAGGGAGGGGAGACCCAGTACTTC	TRBV6-1	TRBJ2-5	many	.
CSASRTGADNQPQHF	TGCAGTGCTAGCAGGACAGGGGCTGACAATCAGCCCCAGCATTTT	TRBV20-1	TRBJ1-5	.	TRBD1
CASSPGTDTQYF	TGTGCTAGCAGCCCCGGCACAGATACGCAGTATTTT	TRBV7-7	TRBJ2-3	many	.
CASSSRGVDEQFF	TGTGCCAGCAGCTCCCGGGGGGTCGATGAGCAGTTCTTC	TRBV9	TRBJ2-1	many	TRBD2
CASSDSENNEQFF	TGTGCCAGCAGTGACTCTGAAAACAATGAGCAGTTCTTC	TRBV6-4	TRBJ2-1	many	.
CASSAGLGQETQYF	TGCGCCAGCAGCGCAGGGCTTGGGCAAGAGACCCAGTACTTC	TRBV5-1	TRBJ2-5	many	.
CASSYPPGTLRLNSNQPQHF	TGTGCCAGCAGTTACCCCCCCGGGACACTACGACTGAATAGCAATCAGCCCCAGCATTTT	TRBV6-5	TRBJ1-5	many	.
CASELIQGNEQFF	TGTGCCAGCGAGCTCATACAGGGTAATGAGCAGTTCTTC	TRBV28	TRBJ2-1	many	.